This T cell receptor (beta chain) was observed in a study of blood T cell repertoires in COVID-19. Across the whole study: PBMCs, B-cell-depleted T cells, or T cells provided the cDNA or gDNA that made up the material.

Sequenced by immunoSEQ multiplex PCR; TCRdb stores in-frame clones only, minus some. The sample has some 62,000 clones; 65% to 80% are singletons. From germline, CDR1 is LNHDA and CDR2 SQIVND (reference sequence). V gave up 6 bases and J gave up 1 base; unmatched junction bases: 6. The CDR3 consists of 15 residues. The chain combines TRBV19 with TRBJ1-5; 7 nucleotides line up with TRBD1. This TCR was sampled from a woman older than 75 with active or convalescent COVID-19. Sequenced input: peripheral blood. CDR3 in DNA: TGTGCCAGTAGACCTAGACAGGGCAGCAATCAGCCCCAGCATTTT. It codes for CASRPRQGSNQPQHF.